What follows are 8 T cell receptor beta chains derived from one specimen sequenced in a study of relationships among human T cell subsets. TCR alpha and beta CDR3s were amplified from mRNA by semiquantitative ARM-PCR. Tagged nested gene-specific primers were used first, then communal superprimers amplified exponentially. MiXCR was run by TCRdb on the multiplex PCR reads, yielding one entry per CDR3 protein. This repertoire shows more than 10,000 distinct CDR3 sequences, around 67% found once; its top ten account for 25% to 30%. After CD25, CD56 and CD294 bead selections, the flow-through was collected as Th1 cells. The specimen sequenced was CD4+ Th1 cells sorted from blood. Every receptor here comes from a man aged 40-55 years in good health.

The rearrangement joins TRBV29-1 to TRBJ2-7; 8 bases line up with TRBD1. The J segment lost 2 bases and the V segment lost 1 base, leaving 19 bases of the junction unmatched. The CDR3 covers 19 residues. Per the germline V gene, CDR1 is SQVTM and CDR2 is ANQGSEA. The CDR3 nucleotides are TGCAGCGTTGAAGGTTTAATAGCCGGGACAGGCCTTTATACCTACGAGCAGTACTTC. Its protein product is CSVEGLIAGTGLYTYEQYF.

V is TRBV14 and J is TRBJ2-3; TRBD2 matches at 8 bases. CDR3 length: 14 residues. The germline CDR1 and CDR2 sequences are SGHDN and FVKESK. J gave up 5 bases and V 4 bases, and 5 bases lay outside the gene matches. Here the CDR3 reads CASSPAGGLDTQYF. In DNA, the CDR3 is TGTGCCAGCAGCCCTGCGGGGGGATTAGATACGCAGTATTTT.

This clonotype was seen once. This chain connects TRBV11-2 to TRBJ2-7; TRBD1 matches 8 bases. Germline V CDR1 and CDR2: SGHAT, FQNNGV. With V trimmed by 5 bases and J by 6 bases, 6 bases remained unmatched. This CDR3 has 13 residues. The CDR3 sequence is CASSLRTGLEQYF. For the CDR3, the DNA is TGTGCCAGCAGCCTACGGACAGGGCTCGAGCAGTACTTC.

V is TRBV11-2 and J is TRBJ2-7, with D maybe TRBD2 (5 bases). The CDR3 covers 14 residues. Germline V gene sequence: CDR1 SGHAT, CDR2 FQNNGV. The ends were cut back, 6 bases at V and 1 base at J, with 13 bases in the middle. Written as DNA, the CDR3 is TGTGCCAGCAGAAAACCGGGGATATCCTACGAGCAGTACTTC. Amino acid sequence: CASRKPGISYEQYF.

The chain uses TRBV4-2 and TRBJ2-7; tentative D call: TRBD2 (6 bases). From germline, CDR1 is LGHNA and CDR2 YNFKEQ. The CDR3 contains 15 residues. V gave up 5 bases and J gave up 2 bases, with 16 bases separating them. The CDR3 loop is CASSESGQATYEQYF. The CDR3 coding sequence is TGTGCCAGCAGCGAAAGCGGGCAGGCGACCTACGAGCAGTACTTC.

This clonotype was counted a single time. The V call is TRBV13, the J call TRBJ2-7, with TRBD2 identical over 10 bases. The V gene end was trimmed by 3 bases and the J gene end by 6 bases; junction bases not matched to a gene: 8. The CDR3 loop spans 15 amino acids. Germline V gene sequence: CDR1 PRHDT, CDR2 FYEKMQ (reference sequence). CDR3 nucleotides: TGTGCCAGCAGCTTCGAGCGGGAGGGCCGAGGCGAGCAGTACTTC. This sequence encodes CASSFEREGRGEQYF.

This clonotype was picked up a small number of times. This chain's CDR3 is CPTPWPQHF. For the CDR3, the DNA is TGTCCCACCCCTTGGCCCCAGCATTTT. The J gene is TRBJ1-5, the V gene TRBV11-3; D is ambiguous. The CDR3 spans 9 residues. Germline CDR1 and CDR2: SGHNT and YENEEA.

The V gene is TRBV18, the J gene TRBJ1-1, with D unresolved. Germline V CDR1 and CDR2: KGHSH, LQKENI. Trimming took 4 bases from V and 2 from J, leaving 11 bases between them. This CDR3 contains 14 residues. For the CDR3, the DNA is TGTGCCAGCTCACAGTATGAGGGAAACACTGAAGCTTTCTTT. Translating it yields CASSQYEGNTEAFF. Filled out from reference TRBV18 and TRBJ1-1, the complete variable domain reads NAGVMQNPRHLVRRRGQEARLRCSPMKGHSHVYWYRQLPEEGLKFMVYLQKENIIDESGMPKERFSAEFPKEGPSILRIQQVVRGDSAAYFCASSQYEGNTEAFFGQGTRLTVV.